The 22 T cell receptor beta chains in this list originate from one sample, sequenced in a study of post-analysis software for immune sequencing data. Notes on the study in general: Relative to controls, patients had several TRBV segments at higher frequency, with TRBV5-6, TRBV5-1 and TRBV20-1 among these.

These receptors lack a known antigen. TCR beta cDNA libraries had unique molecular identifiers. TCRdb ran MiXCR on the PCR reads and lists one entry per CDR3 protein. The table lists hundreds of thousands of distinct CDR3 sequences, around 60% of them singletons. What was sequenced was blood. These receptors all come from a girl aged 2-10 years with multiple sclerosis.

The CDR3 sequence is CASRISGQNEQYF. CDR3 coding DNA: TGTGCCAGCAGAATATCGGGACAGAACGAGCAGTACTTC. The chain has TRBV2 and TRBJ2-7, with TRBD1 matching over 7 bases. The CDR3 contains 13 residues. Germline CDR1 and CDR2: SNHLY and FYNNEI. V shed 6 bases, J shed 5 bases, and the junction held 7 bases outside the gene matches.

This sequence joins TRBV7-2 and TRBJ2-1; 9 bases map to TRBD2. From germline, CDR1 is SGHTA and CDR2 FQGNSA. This CDR3 is built from 20 residues. J was trimmed by 0 bases and V by 0 bases; bases with no gene match: 12. The CDR3 region is CASSLAGTSPLTTSYNEQFF. The CDR3 DNA sequence: TGTGCCAGCAGCTTAGCCGGGACTAGCCCTTTAACGACCTCCTACAATGAGCAGTTCTTC.

This clonotype was detected once. The CDR3 DNA reads as TGTGCCAGCAGCCAGGCGGGTTCCAGCGATGGCTCCTACAATGAGCAGTTCTTC. It specifies CASSQAGSSDGSYNEQFF. The chain has TRBV12-3 or TRBV12-4 and TRBJ2-1; D might be TRBD2 (5 bases). V lost 6 bases to trimming and J lost 0 bases, with 21 bases between them. The CDR3 is made up of 18 amino acids.

The gene calls are TRBV27 and TRBJ1-6, with D perhaps matching TRBD1 (6 bases). This CDR3 comprises 14 residues. Trimming cost V 3 bases and J 12 bases, with 15 bases left between them. Germline assignment: CDR1 MNHEY and CDR2 SMNVEV (reference sequence). CDR3 DNA sequence: TGTGCCAGCAGTTTCTCTTTCGGGGGCGGACCCCTCCACTTT. Protein: CASSFSFGGGPLHF.

The chain joins TRBV7-6 to TRBJ2-5, with D perhaps given as TRBD1 or TRBD2 (5 bases each). The CDR3 sequence is 14 residues long. The V end was cut by 4 bases, the J end by 3 bases, with 12 bases between. The germline CDR1 and CDR2 sequences are SGHVS and FNYEAQ. The CDR3 DNA follows: TGTGCCAGCAGCTCACCGAGGGGCAAAGAGACCCAGTACTTC. It encodes CASSSPRGKETQYF.

This chain connects TRBV25-1 to TRBJ2-5; D is undetermined. The ends were cut back, 6 bases at V and 5 bases at J, with 7 bases in the middle. Germline-derived CDR1 and CDR2 are MGHDK and SYGVNS. The CDR3 loop spans 11 amino acids. Here the CDR3 reads CASSIWETQYF. CDR3 bases: TGTGCCAGCAGCATTTGGGAGACCCAGTACTTC.

The V and J genes are TRBV7-3 and TRBJ2-1; 14 bases line up with TRBD2. The V segment lost 5 bases and the J segment 10 bases; nucleotides outside the gene matches: 7. Germline CDR1 reads SGHTA; CDR2 reads FQGTGA. CDR3 length: 15 residues. CDR3 sequence (DNA): TGTGCCAGCAGCCCGGGACTAGCGGGAGTACGGGAGCAGTTCTTC. Amino acids: CASSPGLAGVREQFF.

The V and J genes are TRBV10-3 and TRBJ2-3; 9 positions agree with TRBD2. The V segment lost 8 bases and the J segment 6 bases; nucleotides outside the gene matches: 15. Per the germline V gene, CDR1 is ENHRY and CDR2 is SYGVKD. The CDR3 is 16 residues long. This CDR3 is CAIRSEGGGAGDTQYF. The CDR3 region has the DNA TGTGCCATCCGCTCCGAGGGCGGGGGGGCCGGTGATACGCAGTATTTT.

The chain uses TRBV7-2 and TRBJ2-7, with TRBD2 as a possible D gene (6 bases). The J call may not be correct, given that the DNA end is closer to TRBJ2-5. The CDR3 loop spans 14 amino acids. Per the germline V gene, CDR1 is SGHTA and CDR2 is FQGNSA. The CDR3 nucleotides are TGTGCCAGCAGCCCCCAGTGGGGGGTAGAGACCCAGTACTTC. It codes for CASSPQWGVETQYF.

Only one count was recorded for this clonotype. The V gene is TRBV4-3, the J gene TRBJ1-1; TRBD1 is a possible D gene (5 bases). This CDR3 has 12 amino acids. From germline, CDR1 is LGHNA and CDR2 YSLEER. The V gene lost 1 base and the J gene lost 13 bases, with 13 bases spanning the gap. CDR3 DNA: TGCGCCAGCAGCCAAGCGGGGCAGGTTGTTTTCTTT. Residues: CASSQAGQVVFF.

The chain is built from TRBV12-5 and TRBJ2-2; 8 bases agree with TRBD2. This CDR3 region has 16 residues. The germline CDR1 and CDR2 sequences are LGHNT and FRNRAP. After removal of 0 bases from V and 6 bases from J, the junction contained 6 bases not matched to a gene. CDR3 bases: TGTGCTAGTGGTTTGGTTATCGGGAGGGCCCCCGGGGAGCTGTTTTTT. It specifies CASGLVIGRAPGELFF.

The V call is TRBV6-2 or TRBV6-3, the J call TRBJ2-1; TRBD2 matches at 12 bases. Germline V gene data show CDR1 as MNHEY and CDR2 as SVGEGT. The CDR3 has 15 amino acids. V dropped 4 bases and J dropped 7; count of bases not matched to a gene: 5. CDR3 DNA: TGTGCCAGCAGTTTTTCTAGCGGGGGGGCTAATGAGCAGTTCTTC. Its protein product is CASSFSSGGANEQFF.

The chain carries TRBV9 and TRBJ1-1; tentatively, D is TRBD1 (5 bases). The CDR3 is 16 amino acids. Germline CDR1 reads SGDLS; CDR2 reads YYNGEE. Trimming removed 2 bases from V and 0 bases from J, with 14 bases in between. Here the CDR3 reads CASSVSRGTMNTEAFF. DNA of the CDR3: TGTGCCAGCAGCGTCTCTCGGGGGACCATGAACACTGAAGCTTTCTTT.

A few counts support this clonotype. The rearrangement joins TRBV7-9 to TRBJ1-4; tentative D call: TRBD1 (5 bases). The CDR3 is 18 amino acids. Trimming pared 5 bases from V and 0 bases from J, leaving 19 bases between. CDR1 and CDR2 (germline): SEHNR, FQNEAQ (reference sequence). CDR3 nucleotides: TGTGCCAGCAGCCCGACCTGGGGCCCCCGGGCAACTAATGAAAAACTGTTTTTT. Translating it yields CASSPTWGPRATNEKLFF.

In this sample, this clonotype turned up once. The chain combines TRBV5-1 with TRBJ2-3; TRBD2 matches at 11 bases. V was pared by 5 bases and J by 6 bases, with 5 bases of the junction left unmatched. CDR3 length: 14 residues. The germline gives CDR1 SGHRS, CDR2 YFSETQ. The CDR3 DNA sequence: TGCGCCAGCAGATCCGGGACTAGCGGCGATACGCAGTATTTT. Protein: CASRSGTSGDTQYF.

About this clonotype itself: A read error may produce the germline difference seen at one junction end. The V and J genes are TRBV7-2 and TRBJ1-2, with D unclear. Germline CDR1 and CDR2: SGHTA and FQGNSA. CDR3 length equals 13 residues. The CDR3 sequence is CASRRRADYGCTF. CDR3 in DNA: TGTGCCAGCAGGAGGAGGGCGGACTATGGCTGCACCTTC.

The chain is built from TRBV12-3 or TRBV12-4 and TRBJ2-7; D perhaps matches TRBD1 (5 bases). V shed 8 bases and J shed 3 bases, with 20 bases lying between them. The CDR3 is 15 residues long. The CDR3 loop is CASGPTDSLFYEQYF. In DNA, the CDR3 is TGTGCCAGCGGTCCCACTGACAGCCTGTTCTACGAGCAGTACTTC.

This clonotype was picked up a small number of times. J is TRBJ2-3 and V is TRBV13; D not certain. The V end lost 6 bases, the J end lost 2 bases, and 9 bases lay between the germline ends. Germline V gene lookup returns CDR1 PRHDT and CDR2 FYEKMQ (reference sequence). The CDR3 has 13 residues. CDR3 sequence: CASRTRDTDTQYF. The CDR3 DNA sequence: TGTGCCAGCAGGACCAGAGACACAGATACGCAGTATTTT.

The V and J genes are TRBV6-5 and TRBJ1-2; 8 nucleotides match TRBD1. The CDR3 is 15 residues long. The V segment lost 6 bases and the J segment 8 bases; nucleotides outside the gene matches: 14. CDR1 MNHEY and CDR2 SVGAGI come from the germline V gene. The CDR3 region is CASRRQGPSVWGYTF. The CDR3, as DNA: TGTGCCAGCAGACGACAGGGGCCCTCCGTTTGGGGCTACACCTTC.

The V and J genes are TRBV7-3 and TRBJ2-1; 10 bases match TRBD2. V shed 6 bases, J shed 2 bases, and the junction held 4 bases outside the gene matches. Germline V gene lookup returns CDR1 SGHTA and CDR2 FQGTGA. This CDR3 has 15 residues. The CDR3 DNA follows: TGTGCCAGCAGTCGAGGACTAGCGGCCTACAATGAGCAGTTCTTC. Translation gives CASSRGLAAYNEQFF. Combining the CDR3 with reference TRBV7-3 and TRBJ2-1 gives the whole variable domain GAGVSQTPSNKVTEKGKYVELRCDPISGHTALYWYRQSLGQGPEFLIYFQGTGAADDSGLPNDRFFAVRPEGSVSTLKIQRTERGDSAVYLCASSRGLAAYNEQFFGPGTRLTVL.

The V gene is TRBV7-9, the J gene TRBJ2-1, with D unclear. Germline values: CDR1 SEHNR, CDR2 FQNEAQ (reference sequence). The ends were cut back, 1 base at V and 6 bases at J, with 7 bases in the middle. The CDR3 is 13 residues long. The CDR3: CASSLVVINEQFF. In nucleotides, the CDR3 is TGTGCCAGCAGCTTAGTCGTCATCAATGAGCAGTTCTTC.

This clonotype was seen only a few times. The DNA of the CDR3 is TGCAGCGTTGTAAGGGATGGCTACACCTTC. This codes for CSVVRDGYTF. This sequence joins TRBV29-1 and TRBJ1-2; D not certain. Germline V lookup: CDR1 SQVTM, CDR2 ANQGSEA. V lost 4 bases, J lost 6 bases, and 6 bases lay in between. CDR3 length: 10 residues.